Each of the 12 T cell receptor beta chains below was sequenced from the same sample in a study of cytomegalovirus exposure and HLA in healthy donors. Primers for the PCR totalled 60 Vbeta and 13 Jbeta. Clones were sequenced by immunoSEQ multiplex PCR, and TCRdb holds only the in-frame ones, with some missing. Among 120,000 to 150,000 clones listed, around 77% were seen once. The material sequenced was PBMCs. The receptors shown here come from a woman in her fifties or sixties in good health and CMV-seronegative.

This clone turned up a few times. This chain joins TRBV7-9 and TRBJ2-5; D is unclear. The CDR3 covers 13 residues. V lost 5 bases, J lost 10 bases, and 17 bases lay in between. CDR1 and CDR2 from the germline V gene are SEHNR and FQNEAQ (reference sequence). The CDR3 protein is CASSQNTLQDQYF. In nucleotides, the CDR3 is TGTGCCAGCAGCCAAAACACCCTCCAGGACCAGTACTTC.

For the CDR3, the DNA is TGTGCCAGCTCACGCCAGGGTGACGAAAAACTGTTTTTT. Translated: CASSRQGDEKLFF. The chain carries TRBV18 and TRBJ1-4, with a tentative D call TRBD1 (5 bases). CDR1 and CDR2 (germline): KGHSH, LQKENI. CDR3 length: 13 residues. V gave up 4 bases and J gave up 8 bases, with 11 bases separating them.

The chain carries TRBV6-6 and TRBJ2-1, with 12 bases matching TRBD2. The J segment lost 1 base and the V segment lost 7 bases, leaving 5 bases of the junction unmatched. This CDR3 contains 16 residues. The germline V gene has CDR1 MNHNY and CDR2 SVGAGI (reference sequence). The DNA of the CDR3 is TGTGCCAGCACCCTAGCGGGGGGGCCGTCCTACAATGAGCAGTTCTTC. It encodes CASTLAGGPSYNEQFF.

The chain joins TRBV5-1 to TRBJ2-3; a weak D match, TRBD2 (5 bases). Germline lookup yields CDR1 SGHRS and CDR2 YFSETQ. The CDR3 loop spans 16 amino acids. V gave up 2 bases and J gave up 0 bases, with 13 bases separating them. In DNA, the CDR3 is TGCGCCAGCAGCTTTTCGCAGCCGGGGAGCACAGATACGCAGTATTTT. Its translation: CASSFSQPGSTDTQYF.

V gene TRBV19 combines with J gene TRBJ1-2; 11 bases map to TRBD1. V gave up 6 bases and J gave up 5 bases; unmatched junction bases: 8. The germline V gene has CDR1 LNHDA and CDR2 SQIVND (reference sequence). This CDR3 contains 15 residues. The CDR3 DNA is TGTGCCAGTAGGGACAGGGGGCCGGCTTGGTATGGCTACACCTTC. Amino acids: CASRDRGPAWYGYTF.

This clone was seen once. The CDR3 sequence: CASSSGRGSYEQYF. The CDR3 coding sequence is TGTGCCAGCAGCTCTGGGCGGGGATCCTACGAGCAGTACTTC. The genes are TRBV7-8 and TRBJ2-5; the D gene is possibly TRBD2 (6 bases). The end of the DNA fits TRBJ2-7 better, so the J call may be wrong. CDR3 length: 14 amino acids. Germline CDR1 is SGHVS and CDR2 is FQNEAQ.

This clone came up a few times. CDR3 DNA sequence: TGTGCCAGCAGTTGGGACAGCCATCAGCCCCAGCATTTT. This codes for CASSWDSHQPQHF. V usage is TRBV6-6 and J usage is TRBJ1-5, with 7 bases fitting TRBD1. With V trimmed by 4 bases and J by 5 bases, 2 bases remained unmatched. Germline V gene data show CDR1 as MNHNY and CDR2 as SVGAGI (reference sequence). This CDR3 has 13 residues.

The chain is built from TRBV7-9 and TRBJ2-5, with a tentative D call TRBD1 (6 bases). Deletions cut 1 base from V and 5 bases from J, with 14 bases between. This CDR3 has 15 amino acids. From germline, CDR1 is SEHNR and CDR2 FQNEAQ (reference sequence). CDR3 bases: TGTGCCAGCAGCTTAGAGCGGACAGTACGGGAGACCCAGTACTTC. This translates into CASSLERTVRETQYF.

In this sample, this clone turned up once. The rearrangement joins TRBV5-1 to TRBJ2-7; 9 nucleotides align to TRBD1. This CDR3 is 14 amino acids long. V gave up 7 bases and J gave up 2 bases; unmatched junction bases: 7. Germline V gives CDR1 SGHRS, CDR2 YFSETQ. CDR3 in amino acids: CASAWGTGTYEQYF. The CDR3 coding sequence is TGCGCCAGCGCTTGGGGGACAGGGACCTACGAGCAGTACTTC.

This rearrangement joins TRBV10-3 to TRBJ1-1, with 10 bases that match TRBD1. V dropped 7 bases and J dropped 5; count of bases not matched to a gene: 10. The length of the CDR3 is 15 residues. Germline V gene sequence: CDR1 ENHRY, CDR2 SYGVKD. The CDR3 here is CAITRDRGVGTEAFF. The CDR3 nucleotides are TGTGCCATCACCAGGGACAGGGGAGTTGGTACTGAAGCTTTCTTT.

The V call is TRBV2, the J call TRBJ2-3, with D unclear. The CDR3 runs 14 residues. V was trimmed by 7 bases and J by 1 base, leaving 12 bases between them. CDR1 and CDR2 (germline): SNHLY, FYNNEI. The CDR3 here is CASTTFRRTDTQYF. The CDR3 nucleotides are TGTGCCAGCACCACTTTCCGCCGCACAGATACGCAGTATTTT. The full variable domain, rest sourced from reference TRBV2 and TRBJ2-3, is EPEVTQTPSHQVTQMGQEVILRCVPISNHLYFYWYRQILGQKVEFLVSFYNNEISEKSEIFDDQFSVERPDGSNFTLKIRSTKLEDSAMYFCASTTFRRTDTQYFGPGTRLTVL.

This chain uses TRBV11-2 with TRBJ2-2, with a tentative D call TRBD2 (5 bases). V lost 0 bases, J lost 4 bases, and 6 bases lay in between. CDR1 is SGHAT, CDR2 FQNNGV, per germline. CDR3 size: 14 residues. CDR3 in amino acids: CASSLEDFTGELFF. The CDR3 DNA reads as TGTGCCAGCAGCTTAGAGGACTTCACCGGGGAGCTGTTTTTT.